In this sample, the clone carrying this T cell receptor beta chain turned up a few times. Germline assignment: CDR1 LNHDA and CDR2 SQIVND (reference sequence). The V end was cut by 7 bases, the J end by 0 bases, with 10 bases between. The CDR3 loop spans 13 amino acids. It was with random hexamers that roughly 0.5 to 1 ug RNA was reverse transcribed. Multiplex PCR with immunoSEQ amplified the TCR beta CDR3 across 54 Vbeta and 13 Jbeta. TCRdb re-called the immunoSEQ multiplex PCR reads with MiXCR, one entry per CDR3 protein. The sample carries roughly 120,000 distinct CDR3 sequences, approximately 93% recorded once. These data originate in a study of CD8 T cells in Susac syndrome.

This receptor was identified in a human donor with multiple sclerosis. The J gene is TRBJ2-7, the V gene TRBV19, with D tentatively TRBD2 (7 bases). The sequencing sample was made of CD4+ T cells from PBMCs. DNA of the CDR3: TGTGCCAGTAATGGGGGGGCCTCCTACGAGCAGTACTTC. Its protein product is CASNGGASYEQYF.